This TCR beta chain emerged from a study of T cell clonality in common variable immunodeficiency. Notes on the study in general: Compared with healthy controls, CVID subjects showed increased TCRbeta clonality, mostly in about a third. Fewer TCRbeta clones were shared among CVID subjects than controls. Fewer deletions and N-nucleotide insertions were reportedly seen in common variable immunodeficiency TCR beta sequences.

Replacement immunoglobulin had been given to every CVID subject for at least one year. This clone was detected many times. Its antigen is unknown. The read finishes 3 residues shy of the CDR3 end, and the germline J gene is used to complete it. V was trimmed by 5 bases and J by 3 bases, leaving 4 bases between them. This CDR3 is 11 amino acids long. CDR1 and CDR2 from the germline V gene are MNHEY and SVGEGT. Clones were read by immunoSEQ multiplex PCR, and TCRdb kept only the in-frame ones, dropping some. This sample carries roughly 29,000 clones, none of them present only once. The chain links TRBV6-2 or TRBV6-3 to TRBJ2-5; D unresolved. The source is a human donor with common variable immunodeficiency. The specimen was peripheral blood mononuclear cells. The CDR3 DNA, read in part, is TGTGCCAGCAGTCCCAAAGAGACC. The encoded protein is CASSPKET. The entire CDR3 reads CASSPKETQYF.